This T cell receptor (beta chain) was captured by sequencing in a study of blood T cell repertoires in COVID-19. TCRdb keeps only in-frame clones here, not all; method: immunoSEQ multiplex PCR. Here the sample spans under 200,000 clones, roughly 87% being singletons. Germline CDR1 reads SGHNT; CDR2 reads YYREEE (reference sequence). V was clipped by 5 bases and J by 11 bases; unmatched bases: 12. The CDR3 extends over 16 amino acids. The sample was PBMCs or T cells enriched from blood (not recorded which). The chain joins TRBV5-4 to TRBJ2-3; 15 nucleotides match TRBD2. This clonotype was obtained from a woman aged 50 to 60 who had recovered from COVID-19. CDR3 DNA sequence: TGTGCCAGCAGTACTGGACTAGCGGGAGGGCGGATGGGGCAGTATTTT. It encodes CASSTGLAGGRMGQYF.